Below are 15 T cell receptor beta chains sequenced from a single sample in a study of blood T cell repertoires in COVID-19. Profiling relied on immunoSEQ multiplex PCR, and the TCRdb table lists in-frame clones only, not all of them. The table includes about 140,000 clones, under 90% detected once. Sequencing was done on a sample of peripheral blood. All receptors come from a human donor in a cohort sampled during active COVID-19.

The J gene is TRBJ1-1, the V gene TRBV28; unclear D gene. Germline lookup yields CDR1 MDHEN and CDR2 SYDVKM. Trimming shortened V by 5 bases and J by 6 bases, and 16 bases separated the two germline ends. CDR3 length: 14 residues. The CDR3 DNA is TGTGCCAGCAGTACCCCGACGGGGAGGCCTGAAGCTTTCTTT. Translated, it gives CASSTPTGRPEAFF.

The genes are TRBV7-9 and TRBJ2-5, with 11 bases matching TRBD2. Germline CDR1 and CDR2: SEHNR and FQNEAQ (reference sequence). CDR3 length: 16 residues. Trimming at V came to 6 bases and at J to 2 bases, leaving 8 bases not matched to a gene. This CDR3 reads CASRSGTSGPQETQYF. DNA for the CDR3: TGTGCCAGCAGATCCGGGACTAGCGGACCTCAAGAGACCCAGTACTTC.

The chain joins TRBV30 to TRBJ2-6, with D tentatively TRBD2 (5 bases). The V and J ends lost 4 bases and 8 bases respectively, with 9 bases between them. Germline CDR1 GTSNPN, CDR2 SVGIG (reference sequence). This CDR3 region has 12 residues. The CDR3, as DNA: TGTGCCTGGACGGGAACGCCCAACGTCCTGACTTTC. Protein sequence: CAWTGTPNVLTF.

This clone was observed once. V usage is TRBV12-5 and J usage is TRBJ2-7; TRBD1 is a possible D gene (7 bases). This CDR3 region has 13 residues. With 7 bases removed from V and 5 bases from J, the gap between germline ends came to 15 bases. Germline CDR1 is LGHNT and CDR2 is FRNRAP. CDR3 nucleotide sequence: TGTGCTAGTGTCCAATCAGGGGGGAACGAGCAGTACTTC. It encodes CASVQSGGNEQYF.

The chain uses TRBV30 and TRBJ1-1; a weak D match, TRBD1 (5 bases). CDR3 size: 14 residues. Trimming left V 1 base short and J 6 bases short, with 15 bases between. Germline CDR1 and CDR2: GTSNPN and SVGIG (reference sequence). The CDR3 loop reads CAWSEGASTAEAFF. CDR3 nucleotides: TGTGCCTGGAGTGAAGGGGCGAGTACTGCTGAAGCTTTCTTT.

The V call is TRBV27, the J call TRBJ1-5; 8 positions match TRBD1. V lost 2 bases, J lost 4 bases, and 1 base stayed unmatched. Germline lookup yields CDR1 MNHEY and CDR2 SMNVEV (reference sequence). The length of the CDR3 is 14 residues. CDR3 in DNA: TGTGCCAGCAGTTTAAGGACAGGGAATCAGCCCCAGCATTTT. This sequence encodes CASSLRTGNQPQHF.

V gene TRBV2 combines with J gene TRBJ1-6; a possible D gene is TRBD1 (5 bases). Germline V gene data show CDR1 as SNHLY and CDR2 as FYNNEI. CDR3 length: 14 amino acids. Trimming cost V 3 bases and J 9 bases, with 12 bases left between them. DNA of the CDR3: TGTGCCAGCAGTGATGGTAGGGGCTCTTCACCCCTCCACTTT. It specifies CASSDGRGSSPLHF.

V usage is TRBV19 and J usage is TRBJ2-2, with a weak D call TRBD2 (6 bases). Germline lookup yields CDR1 LNHDA and CDR2 SQIVND (reference sequence). This CDR3 spans 15 amino acids. V lost 7 bases and J 5 bases, leaving 17 bases between the germline ends. The CDR3 here is CASKVIGSVTGELFF. DNA for the CDR3: TGTGCCAGTAAGGTTATCGGGAGCGTAACCGGGGAGCTGTTTTTT.

V gene TRBV5-4 combines with J gene TRBJ1-2; D is undetermined. V lost 0 bases, J lost 3 bases, and 6 bases lay in between. The germline gives CDR1 SGHNT, CDR2 YYREEE (reference sequence). The CDR3 loop spans 13 amino acids. CDR3 protein: CASSLGQDYGYTF. The CDR3 DNA reads TGTGCCAGCAGCTTGGGGCAGGACTATGGCTACACCTTC.

The table lists this clone with a count of one. The CDR3 spells CSVALGGQPQHF. The CDR3, as DNA: TGCAGCGTAGCCTTAGGGGGTCAGCCCCAGCATTTT. The chain couples TRBV29-1 to TRBJ1-5; D is possibly TRBD1 (6 bases). The CDR3 has 12 amino acids. The germline V and J ends were trimmed by 6 bases and 6 bases, with 12 bases remaining between them. Germline CDR1 reads SQVTM; CDR2 reads ANQGSEA.

V is TRBV20-1 and J is TRBJ1-1; D remains ambiguous. Germline V gives CDR1 DFQATT, CDR2 SNEGSKA (reference sequence). V lost 2 bases and J lost 6, with 7 bases in between. There are 11 residues in the CDR3. CDR3 bases: TGCAGTGCTAGAAGCCAGGCTGAAGCTTTCTTT. As protein: CSARSQAEAFF.

V usage is TRBV6-2 or TRBV6-3 and J usage is TRBJ1-3; D is unresolved. Germline lookup yields CDR1 MNHEY and CDR2 SVGEGT. This CDR3 comprises 15 residues. The V gene lost 7 bases and the J gene lost 4 bases, with 17 bases spanning the gap. In DNA, the CDR3 is TGTGCCAGCACCCCCGGAGGGATTGGAGGAAACACCATATATTTT. It specifies CASTPGGIGGNTIYF.

The rearrangement links TRBV20-1 to TRBJ1-2; D gene unclear. Trimming removed 3 bases at V and 8 bases at J, with 16 bases between. The CDR3 consists of 13 residues. Germline CDR1 is DFQATT and CDR2 is SNEGSKA (reference sequence). The CDR3 loop is CSASGSLPGGYTF. CDR3 in DNA: TGCAGTGCTAGTGGTTCCCTCCCTGGCGGCTACACCTTC.

The V and J genes are TRBV4-2 and TRBJ2-1, with 7 bases aligning to TRBD2. CDR3 size: 16 residues. Looked up from germline, CDR1 is LGHNA and CDR2 is YNFKEQ. V trimming: 0 bases; J trimming: 3 bases; junction bases outside the gene matches: 5. The DNA for the CDR3 is TGTGCCAGCAGCCAAGAATCCGGACTAGACTACAATGAGCAGTTCTTC. Residues: CASSQESGLDYNEQFF.

The chain couples TRBV5-6 to TRBJ1-1; tentative D call: TRBD1 (5 bases). Germline V gene data show CDR1 as SGHDT and CDR2 as YYEEEE. The CDR3 has 12 amino acids. V lost 3 bases and J 14 bases, leaving 17 bases between the germline ends. CDR3 amino acids: CASSSLGGAVFF. In nucleotides, the CDR3 is TGTGCCAGCAGCTCGCTAGGAGGGGCCGTCTTCTTT.